This TCR beta chain was recovered during a study of T cell responses to AZD1222 COVID-19 vaccine. Broader study findings: Per reports, nearly half of all spike-specific TCRs target regions that are unmutated in variants.

Trimming removed 5 bases from V and 8 bases from J, with 18 bases in between. CDR3 length: 15 amino acids. In germline, CDR1 is LNHDA, CDR2 SQIVND (reference sequence). Turning to this clone: Its specificity is not known.

Assay used: immunoSEQ multiplex PCR; TCRdb lists only in-frame clones, some missing. This repertoire shows under 150,000 clones, about 88% found once; its top ten account for 25% to 30%. This TCR was recovered from an adult in good health. The chain uses TRBV19 and TRBJ1-4; TRBD1 might be the D (5 bases). Sequencing was performed on peripheral blood, taken on day 0 of AZD1222 vaccination. This chain's CDR3 is CASSLAGTVGEKLFF. CDR3 nucleotide sequence: TGTGCCAGTAGTTTAGCCGGGACTGTAGGAGAAAAACTGTTTTTT. Complete variable domain (other parts from reference TRBV19 and TRBJ1-4): DGGITQSPKYLFRKEGQNVTLSCEQNLNHDAMYWYRQDPGQGLRLIYYSQIVNDFQKGDIAEGYSVSREKKESFPLTVTSAQKNPTAFYLCASSLAGTVGEKLFFGSGTQLSVL.